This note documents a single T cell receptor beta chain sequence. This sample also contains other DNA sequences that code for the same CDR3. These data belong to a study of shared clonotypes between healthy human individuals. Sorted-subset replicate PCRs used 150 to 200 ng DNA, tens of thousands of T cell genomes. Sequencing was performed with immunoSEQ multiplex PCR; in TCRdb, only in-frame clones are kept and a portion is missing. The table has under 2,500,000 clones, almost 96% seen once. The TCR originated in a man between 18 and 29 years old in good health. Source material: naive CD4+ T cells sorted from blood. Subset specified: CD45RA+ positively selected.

In DNA, the CDR3 is TGTGCCAGCAGTCTCACAGGGCTCACTAATGAAAAACTGTTTTTT. Its translation: CASSLTGLTNEKLFF. The chain carries TRBV2 and TRBJ1-4; D may be TRBD1 (6 bases). This CDR3 comprises 15 residues. Per the germline V gene, CDR1 is SNHLY and CDR2 is FYNNEI. The V end was cut by 5 bases, the J end by 2 bases, with 12 bases between.